This passage covers 21 T cell receptor beta chains from one sample sequenced in a study of shared clonotypes between healthy human individuals. TCRdb keeps only in-frame clones here, not all; method: immunoSEQ multiplex PCR. The table includes a few million clones, just under 95% detected once. The sequenced sample was naive CD4+ T cells from PBMCs. Subset described: CD45RA+ positively selected. All receptors derive from a man between 18 and 29 years old in good health. Some clones in this sample may be carry-over from other donors' samples.

This clone was seen just once. V usage is TRBV27 and J usage is TRBJ2-7, with 12 bases that match TRBD2. V dropped 5 bases and J dropped 3; count of bases not matched to a gene: 8. This CDR3 has 16 residues. Germline lookup yields CDR1 MNHEY and CDR2 SMNVEV (reference sequence). In nucleotides, the CDR3 is TGTGCCAGCAGTGCCCCAAGGACTAGCGGGATCTACGAGCAGTACTTC. This encodes CASSAPRTSGIYEQYF.

The chain has TRBV25-1 and TRBJ2-2; TRBD2 agrees at 8 bases. From germline, CDR1 is MGHDK and CDR2 SYGVNS. Losses at the gene ends were 4 bases for V and 0 bases for J; bases not matched to a gene: 4. There are 16 residues in the CDR3. The CDR3 DNA is TGTGCCAGCAGTGTGATTAGCGGGGCGAACACCGGGGAGCTGTTTTTT. It yields the protein CASSVISGANTGELFF.

The CDR3 DNA reads as TGTGCCATCGGGGCCTGGTGGGGCACAGATACGCAGTATTTT. As protein: CAIGAWWGTDTQYF. The rearrangement joins TRBV10-3 to TRBJ2-3; TRBD1 might be the D (5 bases). The CDR3 loop spans 14 amino acids. Germline assignment: CDR1 ENHRY and CDR2 SYGVKD. Trimming took 8 bases from V and 1 from J, leaving 13 bases between them.

This clone was observed a few times. The rearrangement links TRBV10-3 to TRBJ2-7, with TRBD2 identical over 7 bases. V trimming: 2 bases; J trimming: 6 bases; junction bases outside the gene matches: 10. Germline CDR1 is ENHRY and CDR2 is SYGVKD. The CDR3 loop spans 15 amino acids. The CDR3: CAISENEGGLGEQYF. DNA of the CDR3: TGTGCCATCAGTGAGAATGAGGGAGGGCTGGGCGAGCAGTACTTC.

As regards this clone: The identical CDR3 is also encoded by other nucleotide sequences in the sample. This rearrangement joins TRBV7-9 to TRBJ2-7; TRBD2 agrees at 10 bases. Trimming took 5 bases from V and 2 from J; bases not matched to a gene: 6. Germline V lookup: CDR1 SEHNR, CDR2 FQNEAQ (reference sequence). CDR3 length: 15 amino acids. CDR3 bases: TGTGCCAGCAGCCCTAGCGGGAGAGGAGCCTACGAGCAGTACTTC. Protein: CASSPSGRGAYEQYF. Full variable domain (rest looked up from reference TRBV7-9 and TRBJ2-7): DTGVSQNPRHKITKRGQNVTFRCDPISEHNRLYWYRQTLGQGPEFLTYFQNEAQLEKSRLLSDRFSAERPKGSFSTLEIQRTEQGDSAMYLCASSPSGRGAYEQYFGPGTRLTVT.

The chain carries TRBV5-4 and TRBJ2-4; 7 bases are a match to TRBD1. The J segment lost 0 bases and the V segment lost 3 bases, leaving 3 bases of the junction unmatched. The CDR3 totals 15 residues. Germline values: CDR1 SGHNT, CDR2 YYREEE (reference sequence). The CDR3 is CASSSWTGAKNIQYF. The CDR3 DNA is TGTGCCAGCAGCTCATGGACAGGAGCCAAAAACATTCAGTACTTC.

The rearrangement links TRBV20-1 to TRBJ2-7; TRBD2 might be the D (6 bases). The germline V and J ends were trimmed by 3 bases and 9 bases, with 12 bases remaining between them. The CDR3 totals 11 residues. In germline, CDR1 is DFQATT, CDR2 SNEGSKA (reference sequence). CDR3 sequence (DNA): TGCAGTGCTAGGACGACTAGTGGGCAGTACTTC. It yields the protein CSARTTSGQYF.

Only a few counts were recorded for this clone. The J gene is TRBJ2-7, the V gene TRBV12-2; the listed D gene, TRBD1, was not tested against the DNA. TRBV12-2 is termed a pseudogene. CDR3 length: 17 residues. The DNA of the CDR3 is TGTGCAAGTCGTTTCACCCCCGGGACACAGAGCTCCTACGAGCAGTACTTC. Translation gives CASRFTPGTQSSYEQYF.

As for this clone: This specimen includes other DNA sequences encoding the same CDR3. The chain uses TRBV18 and TRBJ2-3; the D is unclear. Germline V gene sequence: CDR1 KGHSH, CDR2 LQKENI. With 3 bases removed from V and 2 bases from J, the gap between germline ends came to 3 bases. This CDR3 is 12 amino acids long. This CDR3 reads CASSPYTDTQYF. Written as DNA, the CDR3 is TGTGCCAGCTCACCCTACACAGATACGCAGTATTTT.

The J gene is TRBJ2-3, the V gene TRBV6-1, with 7 nucleotides matching TRBD1. V trimming: 7 bases; J trimming: 0 bases; junction bases outside the gene matches: 7. Germline V gives CDR1 MNHNS, CDR2 SASEGT. The CDR3 has 15 amino acids. The chain's CDR3 is CASTPGTASTDTQYF. In DNA form, the CDR3 reads TGTGCCAGCACCCCCGGGACAGCGAGCACAGATACGCAGTATTTT.

The chain employs TRBV28 and TRBJ2-5; no clear D gene. Between the trimmed V and J ends, which lost 5 bases and 2 bases, there was a span of 12 bases. The germline V gene encodes CDR1 MDHEN and CDR2 SYDVKM. The CDR3 is 14 amino acids. The CDR3 region is CASSRPVLQETQYF. In DNA form, the CDR3 reads TGTGCCAGCAGTAGGCCAGTCTTGCAAGAGACCCAGTACTTC. The full variable domain, its missing parts supplied by reference TRBV28 and TRBJ2-5, is DVKVTQSSRYLVKRTGEKVFLECVQDMDHENMFWYRQDPGLGLRLIYFSYDVKMKEKGDIPEGYSVSREKKERFSLILESASTNQTSMYLCASSRPVLQETQYFGPGTRLLVL.

The CDR3 bases are TGTGCCTGGAGTGCCACCTTTCCTTGGGGTCAGTCCCTCACAGATACGCAGTATTTT. It translates to CAWSATFPWGQSLTDTQYF. The chain is built from TRBV30 and TRBJ2-3; no reliable D call. The V gene's germline CDR1 is GTSNPN and CDR2 SVGIG (reference sequence). CDR3 size: 19 residues. The V end was cut by 1 base, the J end by 2 bases, with 25 bases between.

To note about this clone: In the same sample, other DNA sequences code for this CDR3. The chain uses TRBV7-3 and TRBJ2-1; D is tentatively TRBD1 or TRBD2 (5 bases each). The CDR3 has 15 amino acids. Trimming stripped 5 bases from V and 0 bases from J, with 11 bases between. Germline V lookup: CDR1 SGHTA, CDR2 FQGTGA. The CDR3 DNA follows: TGTGCCAGCAGCCAAGGGACGGGCTCCTACAATGAGCAGTTCTTC. It translates to CASSQGTGSYNEQFF.

This sequence joins TRBV6-1 and TRBJ2-2; 9 bases fit TRBD2. The germline CDR1 and CDR2 sequences are MNHNS and SASEGT. The CDR3 is 17 amino acids. The V gene end was trimmed by 2 bases and the J gene end by 5 bases; junction bases not matched to a gene: 9. The CDR3 loop is CASSEYPSGATTGELFF. CDR3 DNA sequence: TGTGCCAGCAGTGAATACCCTAGCGGGGCTACGACCGGGGAGCTGTTTTTT.

In this sample, this clone turned up once. The chain has TRBV7-9 and TRBJ2-7; 13 bases agree with TRBD2. Germline loops: CDR1 SEHNR, CDR2 FQNEAQ (reference sequence). With 4 bases clipped from V and 7 bases from J, the junction kept 4 bases outside the gene matches. The CDR3 has 14 amino acids. The CDR3 DNA follows: TGTGCCAGCAGCTGGCGGACTAGCGGGGGAGAGCAGTACTTC. Amino acids: CASSWRTSGGEQYF. The full variable domain, in which reference TRBV7-9 and TRBJ2-7 provide the parts outside the CDR3, is DTGVSQNPRHKITKRGQNVTFRCDPISEHNRLYWYRQTLGQGPEFLTYFQNEAQLEKSRLLSDRFSAERPKGSFSTLEIQRTEQGDSAMYLCASSWRTSGGEQYFGPGTRLTVT.

The V call is TRBV20-1, the J call TRBJ2-7; possible D gene TRBD2, 5 bases. This CDR3 spans 11 amino acids. CDR1 is DFQATT, CDR2 SNEGSKA, per germline (reference sequence). V lost 3 bases, J lost 9 bases, and 12 bases lay in between. The CDR3 DNA follows: TGCAGTGCTAGTCGGGGTCGGGGGCAGTACTTC. Its translation: CSASRGRGQYF.

This clone occurred once. This chain uses TRBV19 with TRBJ2-1; 8 bases are a match to TRBD2. This CDR3 spans 17 amino acids. V dropped 4 bases and J dropped 8; count of bases not matched to a gene: 16. Germline V gene lookup returns CDR1 LNHDA and CDR2 SQIVND (reference sequence). The CDR3 region is CASSTRTVAGSNDEQFF. Here the CDR3 DNA reads TGTGCCAGTAGTACCAGGACAGTAGCGGGATCTAATGATGAGCAGTTCTTC.

The chain carries TRBV10-3 and TRBJ2-3; 8 bases map to TRBD2. Germline trimming cut 6 bases from V and 5 bases from J; bases unmatched to any gene: 7. CDR1 is ENHRY, CDR2 SYGVKD, per germline. The length of the CDR3 is 14 residues. CDR3 protein: CAISPGRAVDTQYF. The CDR3 coding sequence is TGTGCCATCAGCCCCGGGAGGGCTGTAGATACGCAGTATTTT.

In this sample, this clone turned up once. The chain is built from TRBV19 and TRBJ2-5, with D maybe TRBD2 (6 bases). This CDR3 has 14 amino acids. Germline CDR1 is LNHDA and CDR2 is SQIVND (reference sequence). Trimming took 3 bases from V and 2 from J, leaving 10 bases between them. The CDR3 DNA reads TGTGCCAGTAGTATGGTGACTAGTCAAGAGACCCAGTACTTC. It codes for CASSMVTSQETQYF. The full variable domain, rest sourced from reference TRBV19 and TRBJ2-5, is DGGITQSPKYLFRKEGQNVTLSCEQNLNHDAMYWYRQDPGQGLRLIYYSQIVNDFQKGDIAEGYSVSREKKESFPLTVTSAQKNPTAFYLCASSMVTSQETQYFGPGTRLLVL.

Concerning this clone itself: The same CDR3 can be traced to other DNA sequences in this sample. This chain connects TRBV5-1 to TRBJ2-1, with 7 bases that match TRBD2. J was trimmed by 2 bases and V by 0 bases; bases with no gene match: 2. Germline V gene data show CDR1 as SGHRS and CDR2 as YFSETQ. The CDR3 totals 15 residues. The CDR3 coding sequence is TGCGCCAGCAGCTTGGATAGCGGGCCCTACAATGAGCAGTTCTTC. Protein sequence: CASSLDSGPYNEQFF.

This rearrangement joins TRBV14 to TRBJ2-1; possibly TRBD2 for D (5 bases). CDR1 and CDR2 from the germline V gene are SGHDN and FVKESK. The CDR3 spans 12 residues. Trimming cost V 4 bases and J 7 bases, with 8 bases left between them. DNA of the CDR3: TGTGCCAGCAGCCCCACTAGGAATGAGCAGTTCTTC. Protein: CASSPTRNEQFF.